The following is a T cell receptor (beta chain) sequence with its context. From the 5' RACE reads, TCRdb called clonotypes with MiXCR, one entry per CDR3 protein. Here the sample spans about 390,000 distinct CDR3 sequences, more than 15% being singletons. The data stem from a study of T-cell memory formation after mild COVID-19. This CDR3 spans 13 amino acids. V was trimmed by 6 bases and J by 2 bases, leaving 10 bases between them. CDR1 and CDR2 (germline): MNHEY, SVGAGI. The sequence came from a man younger than 35 who had mild COVID-19 (a few samples of this study predate the infection). Cell type and time point are not known. Sequencing used PBMCs or a T cell subset sorted from them (not recorded which). The chain uses TRBV6-5 and TRBJ1-1, with unresolved D. Here the CDR3 reads CASRSTLNTEAFF. CDR3 coding DNA: TGTGCCAGCAGATCGACACTTAACACTGAAGCTTTCTTT.